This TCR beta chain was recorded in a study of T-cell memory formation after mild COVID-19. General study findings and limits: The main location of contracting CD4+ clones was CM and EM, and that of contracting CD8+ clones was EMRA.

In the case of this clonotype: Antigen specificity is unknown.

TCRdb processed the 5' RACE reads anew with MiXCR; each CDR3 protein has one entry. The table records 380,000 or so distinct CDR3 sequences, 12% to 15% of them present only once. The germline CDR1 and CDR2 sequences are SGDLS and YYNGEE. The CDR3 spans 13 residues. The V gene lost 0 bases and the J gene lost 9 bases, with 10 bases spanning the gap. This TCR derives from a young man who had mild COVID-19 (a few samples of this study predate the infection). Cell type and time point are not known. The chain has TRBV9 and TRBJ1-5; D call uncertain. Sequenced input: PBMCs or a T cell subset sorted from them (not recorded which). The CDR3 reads CASSVAGNSPQHF. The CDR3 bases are TGTGCCAGCAGCGTAGCTGGGAACTCGCCCCAGCATTTT.